This T cell receptor (beta chain) came from a study of CD8 T cells in ankylosing spondylitis. V lost 1 base, J lost 4 bases, and 10 bases lay in between. Germline V gene data show CDR1 as SEHNR and CDR2 as FQNEAQ (reference sequence). The CDR3 has 14 residues. TCRdb re-called the 5' RACE reads through MiXCR, storing one row per CDR3 protein. The sample shows 200,000 to 250,000 distinct CDR3 sequences, 30% to 40% of them seen only once. This clonotype was counted between two and nine times. The chain carries TRBV7-9 and TRBJ1-1; tentative D call: TRBD1 (5 bases). The specimen was blood, either unsorted or a sorted T cell fraction (not recorded which). This receptor was identified in a male donor with ankylosing spondylitis or in good health (not recorded which). CDR3 sequence: CASSLGGLGTEAFF. The CDR3 region has the DNA TGTGCCAGCAGCTTAGGGGGCCTAGGCACTGAAGCTTTCTTT.